The sequence of this T cell receptor (beta chain) was determined in a study of OX40 agonist ivuxolimab in advanced cancers. V trimming: 7 bases; J trimming: 5 bases; junction bases outside the gene matches: 6. CDR1 and CDR2 from the germline V gene are SGHNT and YYREEE (reference sequence). The CDR3 is made up of 14 amino acids. This clone was detected a few times. The data were produced by immunoSEQ multiplex PCR, yet TCRdb's version contains in-frame clones alone and is incomplete. The repertoire includes about 76,000 clones, around 87% of them detected once, and 2.5% to 3% sits in the top ten. The TCR comes from an adult with an advanced solid tumor such as melanoma, head and neck, liver or kidney cancer. This specimen consisted of CD4+ or CD8+ T cells sorted from blood, obtained in a trial of the OX40 agonist ivuxolimab. The chain recombines TRBV5-4 with TRBJ1-3; 10 bases line up with TRBD1. CDR3 nucleotide sequence: TGTGCCAGCGGCCCGGGACAGGGGCGAAACACCATATATTTT. Protein product: CASGPGQGRNTIYF.